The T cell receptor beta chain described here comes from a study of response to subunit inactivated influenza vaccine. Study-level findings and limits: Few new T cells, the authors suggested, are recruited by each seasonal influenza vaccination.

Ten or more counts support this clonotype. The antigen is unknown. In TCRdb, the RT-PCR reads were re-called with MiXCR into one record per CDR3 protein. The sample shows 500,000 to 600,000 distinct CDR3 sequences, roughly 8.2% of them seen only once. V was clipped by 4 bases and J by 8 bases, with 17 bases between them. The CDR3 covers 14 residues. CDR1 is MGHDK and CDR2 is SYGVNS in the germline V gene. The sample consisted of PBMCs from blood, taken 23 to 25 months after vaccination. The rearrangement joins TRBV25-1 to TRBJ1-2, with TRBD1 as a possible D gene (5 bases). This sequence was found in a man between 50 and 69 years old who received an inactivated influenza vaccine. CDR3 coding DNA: TGTGCCAGCAGTGCCTACGGGACTCTGGGAGGCTACACCTTC. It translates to CASSAYGTLGGYTF.